The following is a T cell receptor beta chain sequence with its context. The antigen remains undetermined. V lost 1 base to trimming and J lost 4 bases; unmatched junction nucleotides: 9. Germline values: CDR1 SGHTA, CDR2 FQGNSA. The CDR3 runs to 17 residues. Study results and limitations: Tumor memory CD4+ T cell TCR gene usage was found to cluster with blood and lymph node memory CD4+ cells and with lymph node naive CD4+ cells. Whole repertoires were not studied in the larger cohort, only one V-J beta rearrangement.

The memory fraction was CD4+CD45RO+CD25- cells. Semi-nested PCR with Nested Universal Primer A followed constant-region reverse priming of full-length variable regions. TCRdb called the 5' RACE reads again in MiXCR, with one record for every CDR3 protein. Of over 55,000 distinct CDR3 sequences in the sample, more than 25% were seen once. The sequence was obtained from a female donor with breast cancer. Sequenced input: tumor-infiltrating memory CD4+ T cells sorted from the breast tumor. Subset: memory CD4+ T cells, CD4+CD45RO+CD25-. The chain is built from TRBV7-2 and TRBJ2-5, with TRBD1 matching 10 bases. CDR3 coding DNA: TGTGCCAGCAGCTTAGATGGGAGGGGACAGGGGTTAGAGACCCAGTACTTC. Its translation: CASSLDGRGQGLETQYF.